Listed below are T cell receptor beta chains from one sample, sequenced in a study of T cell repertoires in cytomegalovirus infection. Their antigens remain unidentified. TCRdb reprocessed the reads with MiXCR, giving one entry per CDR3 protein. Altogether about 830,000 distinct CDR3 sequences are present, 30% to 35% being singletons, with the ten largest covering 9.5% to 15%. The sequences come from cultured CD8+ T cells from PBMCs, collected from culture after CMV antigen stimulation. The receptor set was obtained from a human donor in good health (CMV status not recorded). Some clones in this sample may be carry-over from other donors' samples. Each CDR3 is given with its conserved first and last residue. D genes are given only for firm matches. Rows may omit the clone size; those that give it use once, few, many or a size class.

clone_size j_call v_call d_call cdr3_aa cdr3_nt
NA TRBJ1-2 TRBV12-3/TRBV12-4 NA CASSTGPANYGYTF TGTGCCAGCAGCACGGGACCAGCTAACTATGGCTACACCTTC
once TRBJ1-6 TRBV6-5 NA CASSLNREVYNSPLHF TGTGCCAGCAGCCTAAACAGGGAGGTTTATAATTCACCCCTCCACTTT
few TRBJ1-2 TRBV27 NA CASSGIPEGYTF TGTGCCAGCAGTGGGATTCCGGAGGGCTACACCTTC
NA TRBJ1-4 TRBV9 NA CASSGPLQVTNEKLFF TGTGCCAGCAGCGGGCCCTTACAGGTTACTAATGAAAAACTGTTTTTT
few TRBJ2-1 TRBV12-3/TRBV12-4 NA CASSPDQGGLNEQFF TGTGCCAGCAGTCCCGACCAGGGGGGTCTCAATGAGCAGTTCTTC
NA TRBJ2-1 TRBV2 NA CASSDSGDNEQFF TGTGCCAGCAGTGATTCCGGAGACAATGAGCAGTTCTTC
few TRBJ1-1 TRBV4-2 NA CASSQDLGPWTEAFF TGTGCCAGCAGCCAAGATCTAGGCCCTTGGACTGAAGCTTTCTTT
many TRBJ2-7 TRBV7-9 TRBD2 CASSLPTSGGPNRYEQYF TGTGCCAGCAGCCTGCCGACTAGCGGGGGGCCCAACCGCTACGAGCAGTACTTC
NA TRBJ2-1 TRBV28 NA CASSTEVPLLADGLSYNEQFF TGTGCCAGCAGTACAGAAGTTCCCCTTCTGGCGGACGGACTCTCCTACAATGAGCAGTTCTTC
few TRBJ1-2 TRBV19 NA CASTPGRGGAYGYTF TGTGCCAGCACACCGGGGCGCGGAGGGGCCTATGGCTACACCTTC
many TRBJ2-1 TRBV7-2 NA CASSSRRWATQDNEQFF TGTGCCAGCAGCTCCCGCAGGTGGGCAACGCAGGATAATGAGCAGTTCTTC
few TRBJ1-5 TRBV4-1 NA CASSAIEQGGDQPQHF TGCGCCAGCAGCGCAATCGAACAGGGAGGCGACCAGCCCCAGCATTTT
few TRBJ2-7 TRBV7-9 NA CASSLARQGSIYEQYF TGTGCCAGCAGCTTAGCGCGGCAGGGGAGTATCTACGAGCAGTACTTC
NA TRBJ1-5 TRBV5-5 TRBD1 CASSPGTGLQPQHF TGTGCCAGCAGCCCCGGGACAGGGTTACAGCCCCAGCATTTT
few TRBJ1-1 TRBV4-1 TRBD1 CASSHQGVMNTEAFF TGCGCCAGCAGCCATCAGGGGGTAATGAACACTGAAGCTTTCTTT
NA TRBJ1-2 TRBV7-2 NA CASSLDRSYHGYTF TGTGCCAGCAGCTTAGACAGGAGCTACCATGGCTACACCTTC
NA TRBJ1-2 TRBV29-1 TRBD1 CSITLPDRAGGYTF TGCAGCATAACACTCCCTGACAGGGCGGGTGGCTACACCTTC
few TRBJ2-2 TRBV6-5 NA CASSYSWKGLTGELFF TGTGCCAGCAGTTACTCGTGGAAGGGGTTGACCGGGGAGCTGTTTTTT
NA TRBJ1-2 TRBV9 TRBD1 CASSVVGRGQGDGYTF TGTGCCAGCAGCGTAGTTGGACGAGGACAGGGGGATGGCTACACCTTC
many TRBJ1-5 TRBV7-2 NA CASRLRGANQPQHF TGTGCCAGCAGACTAAGAGGGGCTAATCAGCCCCAGCATTTT
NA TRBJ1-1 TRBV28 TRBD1 CASQNQRTGYGTEAFF TGTGCCAGCCAGAATCAACGGACAGGGTATGGCACTGAAGCTTTCTTT
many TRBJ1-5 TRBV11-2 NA CASSAGDQPQHF TGTGCCAGCAGCGCCGGGGATCAGCCCCAGCATTTT
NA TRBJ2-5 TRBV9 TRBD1 CASSVGRRTGGAETQYF TGTGCCAGCAGCGTAGGGAGGAGGACAGGGGGCGCCGAGACCCAGTACTTC
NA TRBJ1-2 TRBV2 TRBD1 CASIPGQGHYGYTF TGTGCCAGCATTCCGGGACAGGGGCACTATGGCTACACCTTC
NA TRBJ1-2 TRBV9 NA CASSTRNGYTF TGTGCCAGCAGCACAAGGAATGGCTACACCTTC
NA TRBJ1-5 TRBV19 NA CASSITGFQPQHF TGTGCCAGTAGTATAACAGGGTTTCAGCCCCAGCATTTT
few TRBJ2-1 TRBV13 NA CASSAEIHGSYNEQFF TGTGCCAGCAGCGCCGAGATTCACGGCTCCTACAATGAGCAGTTCTTC
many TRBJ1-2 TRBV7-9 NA CASSEPDRRMGYTF TGTGCCAGCAGCGAACCCGACCGTCGAATGGGCTACACCTTC
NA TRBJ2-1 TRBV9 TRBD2 CASSVRLAGGPYNEQFF TGTGCCAGCAGTGTAAGACTAGCGGGGGGCCCCTACAATGAGCAGTTCTTC
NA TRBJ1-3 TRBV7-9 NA CASTFPRDAGNTIYF TGTGCCAGCACCTTTCCACGGGATGCTGGAAACACCATATATTTT
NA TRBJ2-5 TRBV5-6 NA CASSPWDSYETQYF TGTGCCAGCAGCCCATGGGACTCTTATGAGACCCAGTACTTC
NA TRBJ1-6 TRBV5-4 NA CASSLVGFDSPLHF TGTGCCAGCAGCCTGGTGGGTTTCGATTCACCCCTCCACTTT
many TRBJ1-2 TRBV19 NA CASEGGSFPGGYTF TGTGCCAGTGAAGGAGGGTCTTTCCCGGGTGGCTACACCTTC
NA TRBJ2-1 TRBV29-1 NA CSVEAGDTYNEQFF TGCAGCGTTGAAGCAGGGGACACCTACAATGAGCAGTTCTTC
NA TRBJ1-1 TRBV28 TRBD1 CASKRDRGLTEAFF TGTGCCAGCAAACGGGACAGGGGGCTAACTGAAGCTTTCTTT
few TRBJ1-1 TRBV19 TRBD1 CASSTGPHRGRTEAFF TGTGCCAGTAGTACTGGCCCGCACAGGGGGCGCACTGAAGCTTTCTTT
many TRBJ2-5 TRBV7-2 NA CASSTAAGAWGTQYF TGTGCCAGCAGCACTGCTGCGGGGGCCTGGGGGACCCAGTACTTC
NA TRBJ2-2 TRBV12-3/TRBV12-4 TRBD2 CASSPAGGFTGELFF TGTGCCAGCAGTCCCGCGGGGGGGTTCACCGGGGAGCTGTTTTTT
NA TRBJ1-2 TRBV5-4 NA CASSFSTGDLYGYTF TGTGCCAGCAGCTTCTCAACTGGGGATCTATATGGCTACACCTTC
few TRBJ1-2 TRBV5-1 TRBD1 CATRTGYGYTF TGCGCCACCAGGACAGGCTATGGCTACACCTTC
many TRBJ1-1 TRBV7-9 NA CASTGGLNTEAFF TGTGCCAGCACTGGGGGGCTGAACACTGAAGCTTTCTTT
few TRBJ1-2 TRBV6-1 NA CASSEALRQYGYTF TGTGCCAGCAGTGAAGCGCTTCGTCAGTATGGCTACACCTTC
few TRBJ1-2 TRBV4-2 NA CASSQDRILLKGYTF TGTGCCAGCAGCCAAGACAGGATCCTACTGAAGGGCTACACCTTC
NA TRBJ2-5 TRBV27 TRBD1 CASSPGQGNLYGETQYF TGTGCCAGCAGTCCGGGACAGGGGAACCTATACGGGGAGACCCAGTACTTC
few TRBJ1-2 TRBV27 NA CATLDRGANYGYTF TGTGCCACCCTAGACCGAGGAGCTAACTATGGCTACACCTTC
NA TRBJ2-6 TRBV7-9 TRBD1 CASSYLPGQGASGANVLTF TGTGCCAGCAGCTATCTACCGGGACAGGGGGCTTCCGGGGCCAACGTCCTGACTTTC
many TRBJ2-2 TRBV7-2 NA CASSLTDKRMFF TGTGCCAGCAGCTTGACCGATAAACGAATGTTTTTT
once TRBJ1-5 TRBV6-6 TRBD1 CVSSYPGQGRSQHF TGTGTCAGCAGTTATCCGGGACAGGGGAGATCCCAGCATTTT
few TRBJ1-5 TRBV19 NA CASSIVTYYSNQPQHF TGTGCCAGTAGTATTGTGACGTATTATAGCAATCAGCCCCAGCATTTT
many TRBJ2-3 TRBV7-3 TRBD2 CASSLTKGLAGGIPTQYF TGTGCCAGCAGCTTAACAAAGGGACTAGCGGGGGGGATTCCTACGCAGTATTTT
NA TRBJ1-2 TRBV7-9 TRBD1 CASSPDRAGGNYGYTF TGTGCCAGCAGCCCGGACAGGGCCGGTGGAAACTATGGCTACACCTTC
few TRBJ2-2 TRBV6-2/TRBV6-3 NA CASSYFWQPTGELFF TGTGCCAGCAGTTACTTTTGGCAACCGACCGGGGAGCTGTTTTTT
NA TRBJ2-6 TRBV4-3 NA CASSQGVGNSGANVLTF TGCGCCAGCAGCCAAGGAGTAGGTAACTCTGGGGCCAACGTCCTGACTTTC
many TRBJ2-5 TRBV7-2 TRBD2 CASSLRLAGDQETQYF TGTGCCAGCAGCTTAAGGCTAGCGGGGGACCAAGAGACCCAGTACTTC
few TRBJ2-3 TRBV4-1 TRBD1 CASSQDTGGPSTDTQYF TGCGCCAGCAGCCAAGATACAGGGGGACCATCCACAGATACGCAGTATTTT
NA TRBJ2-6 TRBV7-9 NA CANSLSGANVLTF TGTGCCAACAGCTTATCCGGGGCCAACGTCCTGACTTTC